This entry is about one T cell receptor (beta chain). V was trimmed by 0 bases and J by 5 bases, leaving 7 bases between them. This CDR3 comprises 13 residues. Germline loops: CDR1 SNHLY, CDR2 FYNNEI. These data come from a study of blood T cell repertoires in COVID-19. In the study overall: Samples taken during acute and convalescent COVID-19 were collected in the United States, Italy and Spain. Sources were T cells, B-cell-depleted T cells, or PBMCs; the material itself was cDNA or gDNA.

The authors' processing: By means of reference gene primer amplification, nucleated cell counts were estimated. The protocol was immunoSEQ multiplex PCR, while the TCRdb copy is restricted to in-frame clones and leaves out a portion. V, J and clone size reflect that table, while D and trimming were determined from the DNA. The sample consists of around 140,000 clones, over 70% of them appearing once. This chain links TRBV2 with TRBJ1-2; D unresolved. The sample taken for sequencing was peripheral blood. The TCR was taken from a man aged 50 to 60 with active COVID-19. Here the CDR3 reads CASSEARAYGYTF. CDR3 nucleotides: TGTGCCAGCAGTGAAGCTAGAGCTTATGGCTACACCTTC.